This passage covers 30 T cell receptor beta chains from one sample sequenced in a study of T-cell memory formation after mild COVID-19. MiXCR, run by TCRdb on the 5' RACE reads, gives a single entry per CDR3 protein. The sample contains hundreds of thousands of distinct CDR3 sequences, around 28% of which appear only once. The sequencing sample was made of PBMCs or a T cell subset sorted from them (not recorded which). The receptors were gathered from an adult woman who had mild COVID-19 (a few samples of this study predate the infection). Cell type and time point are not known.

The chain uses TRBV4-1 and TRBJ1-1; weak D call: TRBD1 (5 bases). In germline, CDR1 is MGHRA, CDR2 YSYEKL. V was cut by 0 bases and J by 3 bases, with 8 bases left in between. The CDR3 sequence is 14 residues long. This CDR3 is CASSQDQGYTEAFF. The CDR3 DNA is TGCGCCAGCAGCCAAGATCAGGGTTACACTGAAGCTTTCTTT.

The V and J genes are TRBV15 and TRBJ2-3; D call uncertain. Trimming removed 3 bases from V and 5 bases from J, with 6 bases in between. Per germline, CDR1 LNHNV and CDR2 YYDKDF (reference sequence). This CDR3 contains 12 residues. The CDR3 region is CATSRVKDTQYF. The CDR3 region has the DNA TGTGCCACCAGCAGGGTCAAAGATACGCAGTATTTT.

The chain employs TRBV5-1 and TRBJ2-1; 9 positions match TRBD2. There are 16 residues in the CDR3. CDR1 and CDR2 from the germline V gene are SGHRS and YFSETQ. After removal of 4 bases from V and 4 bases from J, the junction contained 9 bases not matched to a gene. The chain's CDR3 is CASSREGSGRYNEQFF. DNA for the CDR3: TGCGCCAGCAGCCGGGAGGGTAGCGGGAGATACAATGAGCAGTTCTTC.

This CDR3 is CSVEGGSYNEQFF. CDR3 sequence (DNA): TGCAGCGTTGAGGGAGGTTCCTACAATGAGCAGTTCTTC. This chain uses TRBV29-1 with TRBJ2-1, with D perhaps matching TRBD2 (6 bases). Germline V gene lookup returns CDR1 SQVTM and CDR2 ANQGSEA. The V end lost 3 bases, the J end lost 1 base, and 7 bases lay between the germline ends. This CDR3 region has 13 residues.

This CDR3 reads CASSLGLQDPRSGANVLTF. DNA of the CDR3: TGTGCCAGCAGCTTGGGGTTACAGGACCCCCGCTCTGGGGCCAACGTCCTGACTTTC. The rearrangement joins TRBV5-6 to TRBJ2-6; D is perhaps TRBD1 (5 bases). Trimming pared 0 bases from V and 0 bases from J, leaving 16 bases between. The CDR3 length is 19 residues. Germline CDR1 is SGHDT and CDR2 is YYEEEE.

The chain couples TRBV7-2 to TRBJ2-1, with unresolved D. The CDR3 runs to 15 residues. The germline CDR1 and CDR2 sequences are SGHTA and FQGNSA. The V gene lost 1 base and the J gene lost 3 bases, with 10 bases spanning the gap. CDR3 in amino acids: CASSLEPGGYNEQFF. CDR3 DNA: TGTGCCAGCAGCTTAGAACCCGGTGGCTACAATGAGCAGTTCTTC.

The chain links TRBV5-1 to TRBJ2-1, with 9 bases lining up with TRBD1. CDR1 and CDR2 (germline): SGHRS, YFSETQ. The CDR3 is made up of 16 amino acids. V trimming: 4 bases; J trimming: 6 bases; junction bases outside the gene matches: 11. The CDR3 sequence is CASSPHPGQGGNEQFF. The CDR3, as DNA: TGCGCCAGCAGCCCACATCCGGGACAGGGTGGCAATGAGCAGTTCTTC.

The chain recombines TRBV7-8 with TRBJ2-5; perhaps TRBD1 as D (5 bases). V was trimmed by 0 bases and J by 4 bases, leaving 12 bases between them. Germline CDR1 and CDR2: SGHVS and FQNEAQ. The length of the CDR3 is 15 residues. The CDR3 region has the DNA TGTGCCAGCAGCTTAGCGGGGCCGAACGGAGAGACCCAGTACTTC. It yields the protein CASSLAGPNGETQYF. The whole variable domain, filled in from reference TRBV7-8 and TRBJ2-5, reads GAGVSQSPRYKVAKRGQDVALRCDPISGHVSLFWYQQALGQGPEFLTYFQNEAQLDKSGLPSDRFFAERPEGSVSTLKIQRTQQEDSAVYLCASSLAGPNGETQYFGPGTRLLVL.

This clonotype showed up just a few times. J is TRBJ2-2 and V is TRBV29-1; no reliable D call. The V end was cut by 6 bases, the J end by 4 bases, with 15 bases between. Germline lookup yields CDR1 SQVTM and CDR2 ANQGSEA. CDR3 length: 14 residues. CDR3 nucleotide sequence: TGCAGCGTCCCCTCGGGCAGTCTCACCGGGGAGCTGTTTTTT. Its translation is CSVPSGSLTGELFF.

V and J are TRBV4-3 and TRBJ2-7, with TRBD2 matching over 10 bases. Looked up from germline, CDR1 is LGHNA and CDR2 is YSLEER. The CDR3 contains 16 residues. V shed 0 bases and J 4 bases; nucleotides not matched to a gene: 6. The CDR3 sequence is CASSQEKGSGRYEQYF. CDR3 nucleotides: TGCGCCAGCAGCCAAGAAAAGGGTAGCGGGAGGTACGAGCAGTACTTC.

This CDR3 reads CATRGGAGVGSEQFF. In DNA form, the CDR3 reads TGTGCCACCCGCGGAGGGGCGGGAGTCGGGAGTGAGCAGTTCTTC. The chain links TRBV7-2 to TRBJ2-1; 7 bases line up with TRBD2. Germline V gene sequence: CDR1 SGHTA, CDR2 FQGNSA. The CDR3 consists of 15 residues. V gave up 10 bases and J gave up 9 bases; unmatched junction bases: 18.

This clonotype was seen a handful of times. The CDR3 region has the DNA TGTGCCAGCTCACTCGGGTTCGGGGGCAGTGAGCAGTTCTTC. It translates to CASSLGFGGSEQFF. The chain uses TRBV18 and TRBJ2-1; D might be TRBD1 or TRBD2, each matching 6 bases. This CDR3 comprises 14 residues. From germline, CDR1 is KGHSH and CDR2 LQKENI. V lost 4 bases, J lost 9 bases, and 16 bases lay in between.

Ten or more counts support this clonotype. One junction end does not reproduce the germline sequence, and a read error may be involved. The V and J genes are TRBV10-3 and TRBJ2-1, with TRBD1 identical over 7 bases. The germline V gene has CDR1 ENHRY and CDR2 SYGVKD. This CDR3 contains 12 residues. The CDR3 loop is CAISDRDREPFF. The CDR3 bases are TGTGCCATCAGTGATCGAGACAGGGAGCCGTTCTTC.

This chain uses TRBV5-5 with TRBJ2-3; perhaps TRBD1 as D (5 bases). This CDR3 region has 16 residues. Germline CDR1 reads SGHKS; CDR2 reads YYEKEE (reference sequence). V was shortened by 4 bases and J by 1 base, with 16 bases between the two germline ends. The CDR3 region is CASSPPTGAGTDTQYF. CDR3 nucleotides: TGTGCCAGCAGCCCTCCAACTGGGGCTGGCACAGATACGCAGTATTTT.

V usage is TRBV5-1 and J usage is TRBJ2-3; 7 bases fit TRBD1. Trimming cost V 2 bases and J 1 base; bases outside gene matches: 4. The CDR3 sequence is 15 residues long. In germline, CDR1 is SGHRS, CDR2 YFSETQ. The CDR3 sequence: CASSFGDRGTDTQYF. Here the CDR3 DNA reads TGCGCCAGCAGCTTCGGCGACAGGGGCACAGATACGCAGTATTTT.

The chain joins TRBV7-2 to TRBJ2-5; D not certain. The germline CDR1 and CDR2 sequences are SGHTA and FQGNSA. Trimming removed 5 bases at V and 1 base at J, with 8 bases between. The CDR3 has 13 residues. CDR3 nucleotides: TGTGCCAGCAGCAGAGAACCCCAAGAGACCCAGTACTTC. Translating it yields CASSREPQETQYF. Combining the CDR3 with reference TRBV7-2 and TRBJ2-5 gives the whole variable domain GAGVSQSPSNKVTEKGKDVELRCDPISGHTALYWYRQSLGQGLEFLIYFQGNSAPDKSGLPSDRFSAERTGGSVSTLTIQRTQQEDSAVYLCASSREPQETQYFGPGTRLLVL.

This clonotype was recorded a few times. The CDR3 bases are TGCGCCAGCAGCCTCCAAGGTGGCGGGCTCACCGGGGAGCTGTTTTTT. Translating gives CASSLQGGGLTGELFF. The V call is TRBV4-1, the J call TRBJ2-2, with a tentative D call TRBD2 (5 bases). The CDR3 is 16 amino acids. Trimming stripped 4 bases from V and 4 bases from J, with 16 bases between. CDR1 and CDR2 (germline): MGHRA, YSYEKL.

This clonotype has just a few counts. The J gene is TRBJ2-7, the V gene TRBV14, with D uncertain. This CDR3 comprises 11 residues. The V gene lost 1 base and the J gene lost 6 bases, with 4 bases spanning the gap. CDR1 and CDR2 from the germline V gene are SGHDN and FVKESK. CDR3 sequence (DNA): TGTGCCAGCAGCCAAGCGTCCGAGCAGTACTTC. Protein: CASSQASEQYF.

This clonotype was seen only a few times. This chain joins TRBV4-3 and TRBJ1-3, with D tentatively TRBD1 (6 bases). The V gene's germline CDR1 is LGHNA and CDR2 YSLEER. V lost 2 bases and J 0 bases, leaving 14 bases between the germline ends. CDR3 length: 17 residues. This CDR3 reads CASSQFTGPYSGNTIYF. CDR3 DNA sequence: TGCGCCAGCAGCCAATTTACAGGGCCTTACTCTGGAAACACCATATATTTT.

This clonotype appeared once. The chain employs TRBV7-9 and TRBJ1-1; no clear D. Germline V CDR1 and CDR2: SEHNR, FQNEAQ (reference sequence). The CDR3 sequence is 13 residues long. Trimming shortened V by 2 bases and J by 3 bases, and 7 bases separated the two germline ends. CDR3 amino acids: CASSLNTYTEAFF. DNA of the CDR3: TGTGCCAGCAGCTTAAATACATACACTGAAGCTTTCTTT. Complete variable domain (other parts from reference TRBV7-9 and TRBJ1-1): DTGVSQNPRHKITKRGQNVTFRCDPISEHNRLYWYRQTLGQGPEFLTYFQNEAQLEKSRLLSDRFSAERPKGSFSTLEIQRTEQGDSAMYLCASSLNTYTEAFFGQGTRLTVV.

The rearrangement joins TRBV5-1 to TRBJ2-5; D unclear. The germline V gene has CDR1 SGHRS and CDR2 YFSETQ. Trimming pared 1 base from V and 4 bases from J, leaving 8 bases between. CDR3 length: 13 amino acids. CDR3 residues: CASSLTVVETQYF. The CDR3 DNA reads TGCGCCAGCAGCTTGACAGTGGTAGAGACCCAGTACTTC. Based on the CDR3 plus reference TRBV5-1 and TRBJ2-5, the full variable domain is KAGVTQTPRYLIKTRGQQVTLSCSPISGHRSVSWYQQTPGQGLQFLFEYFSETQRNKGNFPGRFSGRQFSNSRSEMNVSTLELGDSALYLCASSLTVVETQYFGPGTRLLVL.

The chain joins TRBV29-1 to TRBJ2-2, with 7 bases fitting TRBD2. The CDR3 covers 15 residues. V was pared by 3 bases and J by 2 bases, with 6 bases of the junction left unmatched. Germline V gene lookup returns CDR1 SQVTM and CDR2 ANQGSEA. The CDR3 loop is CSVESGKSNTGELFF. In DNA form, the CDR3 reads TGCAGCGTTGAGAGCGGGAAGAGTAACACCGGGGAGCTGTTTTTT.

The chain recombines TRBV4-3 with TRBJ2-2, with D unclear. The CDR3 consists of 15 residues. Germline V gene lookup returns CDR1 LGHNA and CDR2 YSLEER. Trimming stripped 0 bases from V and 5 bases from J, with 10 bases between. The CDR3 DNA reads TGCGCCAGCAGCCAAGACCCCACTCAAACCGGGGAGCTGTTTTTT. It specifies CASSQDPTQTGELFF.

CDR3 nucleotide sequence: TGTGCCAGCAGCCCCTTGCCCCCTCCGGCTAACTATGGCTACACCTTC. It encodes CASSPLPPPANYGYTF. J is TRBJ1-2 and V is TRBV27; no firm D call. Trimming removed 6 bases at V and 0 bases at J, with 17 bases between. Germline V gives CDR1 MNHEY, CDR2 SMNVEV (reference sequence). There are 16 residues in the CDR3.

The gene calls are TRBV20-1 and TRBJ2-7; 7 positions agree with TRBD2. CDR3 size: 14 residues. The junction had 10 bases not matched to a gene; V was cut back by 4 bases and J by 4 bases. CDR1 is DFQATT and CDR2 is SNEGSKA in the germline V gene (reference sequence). The CDR3 region has the DNA TGCAGTGCTATTCAAAACCGGGAGGCTTACGAGCAGTACTTC. Its translation: CSAIQNREAYEQYF.

This clonotype was observed a handful of times. The rearrangement uses TRBV5-1 and TRBJ2-3; 10 nucleotides match TRBD2. Trimming at V came to 4 bases and at J to 3 bases, leaving 11 bases not matched to a gene. The CDR3 covers 17 residues. Germline V gives CDR1 SGHRS, CDR2 YFSETQ. CDR3 amino acids: CASSPRPASGGTDTQYF. The CDR3 coding sequence is TGCGCCAGCAGCCCCAGGCCGGCTAGCGGGGGAACAGATACGCAGTATTTT.

This sequence joins TRBV5-1 and TRBJ2-1, with 7 bases that match TRBD2. This CDR3 contains 14 residues. V was clipped by 7 bases and J by 3 bases; unmatched bases: 7. Germline V CDR1 and CDR2: SGHRS, YFSETQ. The CDR3 DNA sequence: TGCGCCAGCGGGGAGGGAGGCCTCTACAATGAGCAGTTCTTC. Translated: CASGEGGLYNEQFF.

The chain is built from TRBV21-1 and TRBJ1-1; the tabulated D call, TRBD1, remains unverified against the DNA. TRBV21-1 is labeled a pseudogene. The CDR3 length is 14 residues. CDR3 in DNA: TGTGCCAGCAGCAAAGCGCCGGACAGGGGTGGGACTTTCTTT. It translates to CASSKAPDRGGTFF.

The chain joins TRBV12-3 or TRBV12-4 to TRBJ1-2; 7 positions agree with TRBD1. V lost 2 bases, J lost 5 bases, and 2 bases stayed unmatched. The CDR3 extends over 13 amino acids. The chain's CDR3 is CASSLNRGYGYTF. CDR3 sequence (DNA): TGTGCCAGCAGTTTAAACAGGGGATATGGCTACACCTTC.

The V and J genes are TRBV24-1 and TRBJ2-7, with D perhaps TRBD1 or TRBD2 (5 bases each). In germline, CDR1 is KGHDR, CDR2 SFDVKD. Trimming removed 9 bases at V and 8 bases at J, with 16 bases between. The CDR3 runs 12 residues. DNA for the CDR3: TGTGCCACCCGGGACGGCACGGGGAAGCAGTACTTC. It codes for CATRDGTGKQYF.